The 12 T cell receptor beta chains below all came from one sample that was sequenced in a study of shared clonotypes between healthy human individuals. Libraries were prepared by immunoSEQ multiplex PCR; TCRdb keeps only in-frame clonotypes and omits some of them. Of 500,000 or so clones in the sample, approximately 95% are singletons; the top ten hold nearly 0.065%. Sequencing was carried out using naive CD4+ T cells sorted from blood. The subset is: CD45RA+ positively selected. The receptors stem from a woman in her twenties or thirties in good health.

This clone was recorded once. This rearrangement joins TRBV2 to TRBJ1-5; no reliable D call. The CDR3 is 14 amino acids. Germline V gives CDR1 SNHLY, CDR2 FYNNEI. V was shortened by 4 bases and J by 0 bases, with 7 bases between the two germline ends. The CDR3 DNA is TGTGCCAGCAGTGCAGAAAATAGCAATCAGCCCCAGCATTTT. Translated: CASSAENSNQPQHF.

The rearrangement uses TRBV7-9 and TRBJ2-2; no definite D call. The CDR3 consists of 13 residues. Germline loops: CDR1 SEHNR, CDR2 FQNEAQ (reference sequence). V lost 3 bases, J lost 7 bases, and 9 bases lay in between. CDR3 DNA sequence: TGTGCCAGCAGCTTTCTGGGAATCGGGGAGCTGTTTTTT. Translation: CASSFLGIGELFF.

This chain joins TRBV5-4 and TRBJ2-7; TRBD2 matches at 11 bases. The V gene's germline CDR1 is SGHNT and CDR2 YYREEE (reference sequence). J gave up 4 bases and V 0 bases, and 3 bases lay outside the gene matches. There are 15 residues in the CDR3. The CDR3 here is CASSLVGTSGYEQYF. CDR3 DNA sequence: TGTGCCAGCAGCTTGGTTGGGACTAGCGGATACGAGCAGTACTTC.

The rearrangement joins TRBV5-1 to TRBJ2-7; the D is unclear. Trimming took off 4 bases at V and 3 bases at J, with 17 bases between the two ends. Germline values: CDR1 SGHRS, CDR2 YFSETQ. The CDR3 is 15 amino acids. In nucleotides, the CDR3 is TGCGCCAGCAGCGAGCCACTCGGACCTCACTACGAGCAGTACTTC. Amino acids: CASSEPLGPHYEQYF.

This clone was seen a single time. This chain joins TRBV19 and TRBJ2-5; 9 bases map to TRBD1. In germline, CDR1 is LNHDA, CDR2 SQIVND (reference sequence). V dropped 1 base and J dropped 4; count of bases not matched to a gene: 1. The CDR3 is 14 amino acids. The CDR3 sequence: CASSIGQGVETQYF. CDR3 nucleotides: TGTGCCAGTAGTATAGGACAGGGGGTAGAGACCCAGTACTTC.

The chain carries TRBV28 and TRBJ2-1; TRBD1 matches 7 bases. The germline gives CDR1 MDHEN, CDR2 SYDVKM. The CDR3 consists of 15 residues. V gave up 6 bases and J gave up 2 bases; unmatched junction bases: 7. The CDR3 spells CASRVTGQTYNEQFF. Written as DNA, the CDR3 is TGTGCCAGCAGGGTGACAGGGCAGACCTACAATGAGCAGTTCTTC.

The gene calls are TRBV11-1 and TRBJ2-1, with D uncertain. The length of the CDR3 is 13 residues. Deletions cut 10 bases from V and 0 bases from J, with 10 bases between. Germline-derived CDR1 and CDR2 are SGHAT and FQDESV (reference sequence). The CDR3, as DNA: TGTGCCATCCGGAAGGGCTCCTACAATGAGCAGTTCTTC. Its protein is CAIRKGSYNEQFF.

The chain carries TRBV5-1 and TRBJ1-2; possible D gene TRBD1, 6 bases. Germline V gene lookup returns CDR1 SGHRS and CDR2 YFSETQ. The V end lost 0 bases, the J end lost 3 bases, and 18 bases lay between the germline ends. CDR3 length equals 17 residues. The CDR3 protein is CASSLGGQGRRYYGYTF. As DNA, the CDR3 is TGCGCCAGCAGCTTGGGAGGGCAGGGGCGAAGGTACTATGGCTACACCTTC.

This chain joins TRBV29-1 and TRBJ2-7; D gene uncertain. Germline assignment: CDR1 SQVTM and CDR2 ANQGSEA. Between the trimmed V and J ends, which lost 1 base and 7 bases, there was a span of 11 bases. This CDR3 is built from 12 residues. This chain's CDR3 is CSVEAGPWEQYF. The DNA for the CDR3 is TGCAGCGTTGAAGCAGGACCTTGGGAGCAGTACTTC.

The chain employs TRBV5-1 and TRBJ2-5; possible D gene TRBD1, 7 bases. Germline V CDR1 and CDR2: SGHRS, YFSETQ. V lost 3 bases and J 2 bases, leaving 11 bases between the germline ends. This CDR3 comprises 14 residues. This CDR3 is CASSSGDRQETQYF. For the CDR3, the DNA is TGCGCCAGCAGCTCGGGGGACAGACAAGAGACCCAGTACTTC.

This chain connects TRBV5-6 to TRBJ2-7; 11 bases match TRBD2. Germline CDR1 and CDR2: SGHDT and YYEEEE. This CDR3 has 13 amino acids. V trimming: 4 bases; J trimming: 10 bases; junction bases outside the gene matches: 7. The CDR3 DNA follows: TGTGCCAGCAGCCGTTTAGCGGGAGGGCCACAGTACTTC. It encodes CASSRLAGGPQYF.

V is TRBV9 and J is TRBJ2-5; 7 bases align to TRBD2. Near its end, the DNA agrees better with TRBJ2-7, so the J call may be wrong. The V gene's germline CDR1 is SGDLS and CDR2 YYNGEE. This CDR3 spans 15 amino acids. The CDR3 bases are TGTGCCAGCAGCCCCTCAAGAGCGGGACTGTACGAGCAGTACTTC. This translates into CASSPSRAGLYEQYF.